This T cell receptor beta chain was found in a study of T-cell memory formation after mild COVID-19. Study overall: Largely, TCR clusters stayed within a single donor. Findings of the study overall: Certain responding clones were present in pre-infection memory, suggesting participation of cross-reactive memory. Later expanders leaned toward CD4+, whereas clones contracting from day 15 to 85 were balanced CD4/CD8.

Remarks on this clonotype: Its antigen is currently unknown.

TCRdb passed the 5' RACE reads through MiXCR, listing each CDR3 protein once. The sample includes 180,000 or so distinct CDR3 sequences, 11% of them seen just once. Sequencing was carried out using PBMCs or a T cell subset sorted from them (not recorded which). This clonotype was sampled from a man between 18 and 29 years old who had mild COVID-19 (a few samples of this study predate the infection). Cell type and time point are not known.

The CDR3 sequence is CASSQDRDRGPNQPQHF. Written as DNA, the CDR3 is TGCGCCAGCAGCCAAGATCGAGACAGGGGGCCGAATCAGCCCCAGCATTTT. J is TRBJ1-5 and V is TRBV4-3, with 10 bases matching TRBD1. The CDR3 is 17 residues long. CDR1 LGHNA and CDR2 YSLEER come from the germline V gene. Trimming removed 0 bases from V and 4 bases from J; junction bases left unmatched: 6.